Below are 23 T cell receptor beta chains sequenced from a single sample in a study of T cell changes during pregnancy in multiple sclerosis. Sequencing was performed with immunoSEQ multiplex PCR; in TCRdb, only in-frame clones are kept and a portion is missing. The sample has about 77,000 clones; 89% are singletons. Sequences were derived from peripheral blood, sampled before pregnancy. The receptors come from a female donor with multiple sclerosis, enrolled in a pregnancy study.

J is TRBJ2-1 and V is TRBV4-3; D remains unclear. This CDR3 comprises 12 residues. CDR1 LGHNA and CDR2 YSLEER come from the germline V gene. The germline V and J ends were trimmed by 4 bases and 7 bases, with 8 bases remaining between them. CDR3 coding DNA: TGCGCCAGCAGCCCCTTCCTGAATGAGCAGTTCTTC. It specifies CASSPFLNEQFF.

The chain employs TRBV5-1 and TRBJ2-7; 8 bases are a match to TRBD1. There are 15 residues in the CDR3. The germline V gene encodes CDR1 SGHRS and CDR2 YFSETQ. After removal of 0 bases from V and 2 bases from J, the junction contained 4 bases not matched to a gene. CDR3 nucleotide sequence: TGCGCCAGCAGCTTGGGACAGGGGCTAACCTACGAGCAGTACTTC. This codes for CASSLGQGLTYEQYF.

The rearrangement links TRBV7-2 to TRBJ2-1, with D perhaps matching TRBD2 (6 bases). The CDR3 covers 13 residues. Per germline, CDR1 SGHTA and CDR2 FQGNSA. V lost 4 bases and J lost 5, with 9 bases in between. The CDR3 spells CASSWRVNNEQFF. Written as DNA, the CDR3 is TGTGCCAGCAGCTGGAGGGTAAACAATGAGCAGTTCTTC.

V usage is TRBV7-2 and J usage is TRBJ1-6; 7 nucleotides line up with TRBD1. J gave up 8 bases and V 5 bases, and 9 bases lay outside the gene matches. The CDR3 length is 15 residues. Germline V gives CDR1 SGHTA, CDR2 FQGNSA. CDR3 sequence reads: CASSQRSGGDSPLHF. CDR3 nucleotide sequence: TGTGCCAGCAGCCAAAGGTCAGGGGGAGATTCACCCCTCCACTTT.

The chain couples TRBV4-1 to TRBJ1-4, with 7 positions matching TRBD1. The CDR3 has 15 residues. The V segment lost 5 bases and the J segment 7 bases; nucleotides outside the gene matches: 10. Germline assignment: CDR1 MGHRA and CDR2 YSYEKL. The CDR3 loop is CASSSEGAGIEKLFF. The CDR3 bases are TGCGCCAGCAGCTCTGAGGGGGCCGGAATTGAAAAACTGTTTTTT.

The CDR3 loop is CASSLPVNTEAFF. CDR3 coding DNA: TGTGCCAGCAGCTTGCCTGTGAACACTGAAGCTTTCTTT. The chain joins TRBV5-6 to TRBJ1-1, with no clear D. This CDR3 has 13 amino acids. The V gene lost 1 base and the J gene lost 0 bases, with 4 bases spanning the gap. The germline V gene encodes CDR1 SGHDT and CDR2 YYEEEE.

This chain connects TRBV13 to TRBJ2-3, with D perhaps matching TRBD1 (6 bases). The germline V and J ends were trimmed by 2 bases and 5 bases, with 8 bases remaining between them. The germline V gene encodes CDR1 PRHDT and CDR2 FYEKMQ (reference sequence). The CDR3 loop spans 13 amino acids. CDR3 sequence (DNA): TGTGCCAGCAGCTTAACAGGGCTAGATACGCAGTATTTT. It translates to CASSLTGLDTQYF. Full variable domain (remainder filled in from reference TRBV13 and TRBJ2-3): AAGVIQSPRHLIKEKRETATLKCYPIPRHDTVYWYQQGPGQDPQFLISFYEKMQSDKGSIPDRFSAQQFSDYHSELNMSSLELGDSALYFCASSLTGLDTQYFGPGTRLTVL.

J is TRBJ2-3 and V is TRBV27, with 10 bases that match TRBD2. This CDR3 spans 16 amino acids. The trim removed 5 bases at V and 6 bases at J, leaving 11 bases unmatched. Germline V gene data show CDR1 as MNHEY and CDR2 as SMNVEV (reference sequence). CDR3 amino acids: CASSPGPGTSEDTQYF. In nucleotides, the CDR3 is TGTGCCAGCAGTCCTGGGCCCGGGACTAGCGAGGATACGCAGTATTTT.

The CDR3 DNA sequence: TGTGCCAGCAGCTTAGGGACACCCGACTCTGGAAACACCATATATTTT. This encodes CASSLGTPDSGNTIYF. The V gene is TRBV7-3, the J gene TRBJ1-3; D possibly corresponds to TRBD1 (6 bases). The CDR3 consists of 16 residues. Trimming took 2 bases from V and 0 from J, leaving 11 bases between them. Germline-derived CDR1 and CDR2 are SGHTA and FQGTGA.

This clone came up once. The CDR3 protein is CASSVGAGTSNYGYTF. CDR3 in DNA: TGCGCCAGCAGCGTCGGTGCCGGGACATCTAACTATGGCTACACCTTC. V and J are TRBV5-1 and TRBJ1-2, with D possibly TRBD1 on 6 matching bases. Germline CDR1 is SGHRS and CDR2 is YFSETQ. The CDR3 consists of 16 residues. V lost 4 bases and J lost 0, with 16 bases in between.

The chain carries TRBV5-1 and TRBJ2-5, with D perhaps TRBD1 (5 bases). V was clipped by 0 bases and J by 5 bases, with 17 bases between them. CDR1 is SGHRS and CDR2 is YFSETQ in the germline V gene. The CDR3 consists of 16 residues. The CDR3 nucleotides are TGCGCCAGCAGCTTGGGGGGCAGTTTTGTTTTGGAGACCCAGTACTTC. Amino acids: CASSLGGSFVLETQYF.

This chain uses TRBV28 with TRBJ2-5, with D possibly TRBD1 on 6 matching bases. V was shortened by 5 bases and J by 1 base, with 8 bases between the two germline ends. The CDR3 is 13 residues long. Germline lookup yields CDR1 MDHEN and CDR2 SYDVKM. The CDR3 is CASSRTAQETQYF. CDR3 nucleotides: TGTGCCAGCAGTAGGACAGCCCAAGAGACCCAGTACTTC.

This clone was picked up a small number of times. The J gene is TRBJ1-1, the V gene TRBV18; D may be TRBD1 (5 bases). The V and J ends lost 2 bases and 5 bases respectively, with 9 bases between them. The CDR3 is 13 residues long. Germline values: CDR1 KGHSH, CDR2 LQKENI. The CDR3 region is CASSPRGGTEAFF. CDR3 nucleotides: TGTGCCAGCTCACCAAGGGGAGGAACTGAAGCTTTCTTT.

This clone appeared a few times. The V gene is TRBV2, the J gene TRBJ2-4, with D possibly TRBD1 on 5 matching bases. This CDR3 region has 14 residues. Germline CDR1 reads SNHLY; CDR2 reads FYNNEI. Trimming stripped 7 bases from V and 0 bases from J, with 10 bases between. CDR3 nucleotide sequence: TGTGCCAGCACAGGTGGGGCAGCCAAAAACATTCAGTACTTC. Translating gives CASTGGAAKNIQYF.

The rearrangement joins TRBV7-9 to TRBJ1-1; no clear D. Trimming removed 4 bases from V and 5 bases from J, with 8 bases in between. Germline V gives CDR1 SEHNR, CDR2 FQNEAQ (reference sequence). This CDR3 is built from 12 residues. The CDR3 DNA reads as TGTGCCAGCAGCTGGAGCGAGACTGAAGCTTTCTTT. It specifies CASSWSETEAFF.

This clone was seen only a few times. The chain carries TRBV18 and TRBJ1-5; D not certain. Germline CDR1 KGHSH, CDR2 LQKENI. V lost 5 bases and J lost 3, with 14 bases in between. The CDR3 runs 15 residues. CDR3 in amino acids: CASSALTRNNQPQHF. The CDR3 DNA follows: TGTGCCAGCTCAGCATTGACAAGGAACAATCAGCCCCAGCATTTT. Together with reference TRBV18 and TRBJ1-5, the CDR3 gives the full variable domain: NAGVMQNPRHLVRRRGQEARLRCSPMKGHSHVYWYRQLPEEGLKFMVYLQKENIIDESGMPKERFSAEFPKEGPSILRIQQVVRGDSAAYFCASSALTRNNQPQHFGDGTRLSIL.

This clone was seen only once. This chain connects TRBV7-8 to TRBJ1-6, with D unresolved. The CDR3 length is 16 residues. V lost 1 base and J 2 bases, leaving 9 bases between the germline ends. Germline V gene sequence: CDR1 SGHVS, CDR2 FQNEAQ. The CDR3 nucleotides read TGTGCCAGCAGCTTAGGTGCAGGCCCCTATAATTCACCCCTCCACTTT. As protein: CASSLGAGPYNSPLHF.

The chain is built from TRBV28 and TRBJ1-3; D not resolved. CDR1 is MDHEN and CDR2 is SYDVKM in the germline V gene. CDR3 length equals 14 residues. The V and J ends lost 3 bases and 4 bases respectively, with 10 bases between them. The CDR3: CASSFPVPGNTIYF. The CDR3 nucleotides are TGTGCCAGCAGTTTCCCCGTCCCCGGAAACACCATATATTTT.

This clone is a singleton in its sample. In nucleotides, the CDR3 is TGTGCCAGCAGCCTGCTAGGACAGTTGCGGGAAAAACTGTTTTTT. Translating it yields CASSLLGQLREKLFF. This sequence joins TRBV4-2 and TRBJ1-4, with D possibly matching TRBD1 (6 bases). This CDR3 comprises 15 residues. Germline lookup yields CDR1 LGHNA and CDR2 YNFKEQ. V lost 4 bases, J lost 8 bases, and 17 bases lay in between.

The V and J genes are TRBV11-2 and TRBJ1-1, with D tentatively TRBD1 (6 bases). V was shortened by 2 bases and J by 1 base, with 11 bases between the two germline ends. Germline-derived CDR1 and CDR2 are SGHAT and FQNNGV. The CDR3 is made up of 15 amino acids. CDR3 sequence reads: CASSLLAGANTEAFF. As DNA, the CDR3 is TGTGCCAGCAGCTTATTGGCAGGGGCGAACACTGAAGCTTTCTTT.

The chain carries TRBV5-1 and TRBJ2-7; 7 nucleotides agree with TRBD1. The junction had 9 bases not matched to a gene; V was cut back by 7 bases and J by 2 bases. CDR3 length: 14 amino acids. Germline-derived CDR1 and CDR2 are SGHRS and YFSETQ. The CDR3 DNA sequence: TGCGCCAGCGCAAACAGGGGACGGACCTACGAGCAGTACTTC. Its translation is CASANRGRTYEQYF.

The gene calls are TRBV5-6 and TRBJ2-7; D uncertain. Trimming took off 4 bases at V and 4 bases at J, with 12 bases between the two ends. In germline, CDR1 is SGHDT, CDR2 YYEEEE. The CDR3 is made up of 13 amino acids. The DNA of the CDR3 is TGTGCCAGCAGCCTCCTGGGCGTGTACGAGCAGTACTTC. It specifies CASSLLGVYEQYF.

V usage is TRBV7-2 and J usage is TRBJ2-1, with D perhaps matching TRBD2 (6 bases). Between the trimmed V and J ends, which lost 8 bases and 0 bases, there was a span of 11 bases. This CDR3 spans 14 amino acids. CDR1 and CDR2 (germline): SGHTA, FQGNSA. CDR3 region: CASGAGSSYNEQFF. CDR3 in DNA: TGTGCCAGCGGGGCGGGAAGCTCCTACAATGAGCAGTTCTTC.